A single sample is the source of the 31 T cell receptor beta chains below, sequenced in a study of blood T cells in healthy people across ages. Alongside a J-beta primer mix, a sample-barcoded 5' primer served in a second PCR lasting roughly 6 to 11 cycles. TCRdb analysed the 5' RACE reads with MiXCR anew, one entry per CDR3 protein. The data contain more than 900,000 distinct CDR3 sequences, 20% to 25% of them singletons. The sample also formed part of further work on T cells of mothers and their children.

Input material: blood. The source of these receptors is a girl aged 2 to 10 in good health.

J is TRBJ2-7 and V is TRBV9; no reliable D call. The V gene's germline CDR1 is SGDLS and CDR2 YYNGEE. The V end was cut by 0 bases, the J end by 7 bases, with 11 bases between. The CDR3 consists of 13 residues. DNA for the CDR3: TGTGCCAGCAGCGTAGACGGGTCCGAGGAGCAGTACTTC. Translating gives CASSVDGSEEQYF.

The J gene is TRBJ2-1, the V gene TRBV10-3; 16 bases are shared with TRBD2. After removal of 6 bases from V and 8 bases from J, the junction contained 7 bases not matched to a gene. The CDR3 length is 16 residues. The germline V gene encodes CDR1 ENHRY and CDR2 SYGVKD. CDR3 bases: TGTGCCATCAGCCCAGGGACTAGCGGGAGGGTCGATGAGCAGTTCTTC. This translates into CAISPGTSGRVDEQFF.

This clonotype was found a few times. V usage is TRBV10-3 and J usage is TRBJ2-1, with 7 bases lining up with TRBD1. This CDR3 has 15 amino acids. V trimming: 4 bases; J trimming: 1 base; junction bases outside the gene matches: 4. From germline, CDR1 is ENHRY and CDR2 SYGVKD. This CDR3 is CAISGTGQSYNEQFF. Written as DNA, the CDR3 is TGTGCCATCAGTGGGACAGGACAATCCTACAATGAGCAGTTCTTC.

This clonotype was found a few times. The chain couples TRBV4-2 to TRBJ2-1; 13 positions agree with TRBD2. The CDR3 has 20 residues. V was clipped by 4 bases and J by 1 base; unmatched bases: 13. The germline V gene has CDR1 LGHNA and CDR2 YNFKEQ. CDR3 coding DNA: TGTGCCAGCAGCCCTCTGGCACTAGCGGGAGGGCCTGGGTCCTACAATGAGCAGTTCTTC. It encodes CASSPLALAGGPGSYNEQFF.

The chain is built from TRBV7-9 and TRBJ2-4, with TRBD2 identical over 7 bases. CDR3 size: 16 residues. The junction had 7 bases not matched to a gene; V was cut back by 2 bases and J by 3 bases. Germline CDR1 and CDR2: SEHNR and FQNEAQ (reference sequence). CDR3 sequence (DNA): TGTGCCAGCAGCTTAATCTACAGCGGGGTCAAAAACATTCAGTACTTC. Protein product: CASSLIYSGVKNIQYF. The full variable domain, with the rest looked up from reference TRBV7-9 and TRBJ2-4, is DTGVSQNPRHKITKRGQNVTFRCDPISEHNRLYWYRQTLGQGPEFLTYFQNEAQLEKSRLLSDRFSAERPKGSFSTLEIQRTEQGDSAMYLCASSLIYSGVKNIQYFGAGTRLSVL.

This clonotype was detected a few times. The CDR3 DNA follows: TGCAGTGTTGGGAGCGGGAGTCCTGAACAGGGAAATGAGCAGTTCTTC. It specifies CSVGSGSPEQGNEQFF. This sequence joins TRBV20-1 and TRBJ2-1; 8 nucleotides match TRBD2. The CDR3 is 16 residues long. V was clipped by 7 bases and J by 7 bases; unmatched bases: 18. Germline V lookup: CDR1 DFQATT, CDR2 SNEGSKA (reference sequence).

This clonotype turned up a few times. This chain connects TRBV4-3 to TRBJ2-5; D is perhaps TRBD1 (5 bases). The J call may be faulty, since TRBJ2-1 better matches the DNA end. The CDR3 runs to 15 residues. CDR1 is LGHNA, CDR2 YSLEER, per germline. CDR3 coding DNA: TGCGCCAGCAGCCAGGGTCAGGGTTTTGCGAATGAGCAGTTCTTC. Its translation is CASSQGQGFANEQFF.

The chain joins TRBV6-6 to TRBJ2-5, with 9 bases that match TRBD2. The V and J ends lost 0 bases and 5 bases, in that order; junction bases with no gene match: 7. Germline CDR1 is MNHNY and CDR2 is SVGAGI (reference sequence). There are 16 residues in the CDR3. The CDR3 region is CASSYSIAGELETQYF. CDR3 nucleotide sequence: TGTGCCAGCAGTTACTCGATAGCGGGAGAATTGGAGACCCAGTACTTC.

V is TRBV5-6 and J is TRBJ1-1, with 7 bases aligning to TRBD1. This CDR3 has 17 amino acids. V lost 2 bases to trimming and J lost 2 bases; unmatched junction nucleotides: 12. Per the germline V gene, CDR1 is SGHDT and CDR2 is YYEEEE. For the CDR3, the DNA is TGTGCCAGCAGCTTCCCAGCGGGACAGAAGACCAACACTGAAGCTTTCTTT. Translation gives CASSFPAGQKTNTEAFF. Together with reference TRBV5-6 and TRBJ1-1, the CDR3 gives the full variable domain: DAGVTQSPTHLIKTRGQQVTLRCSPKSGHDTVSWYQQALGQGPQFIFQYYEEEERQRGNFPDRFSGHQFPNYSSELNVNALLLGDSALYLCASSFPAGQKTNTEAFFGQGTRLTVV.

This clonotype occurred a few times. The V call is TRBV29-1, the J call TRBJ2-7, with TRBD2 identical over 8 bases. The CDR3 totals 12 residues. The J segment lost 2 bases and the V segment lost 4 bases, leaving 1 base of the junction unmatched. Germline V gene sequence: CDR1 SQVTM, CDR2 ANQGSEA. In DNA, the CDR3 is TGCAGCGTTGGGCGGGGGGCCTACGAGCAGTACTTC. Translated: CSVGRGAYEQYF.

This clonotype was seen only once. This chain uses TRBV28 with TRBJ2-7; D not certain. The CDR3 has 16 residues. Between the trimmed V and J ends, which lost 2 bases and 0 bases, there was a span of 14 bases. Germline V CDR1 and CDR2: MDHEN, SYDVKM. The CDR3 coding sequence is TGTGCCAGCAGTTTAGTAGGGTCGGCCGCCTCCTACGAGCAGTACTTC. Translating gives CASSLVGSAASYEQYF. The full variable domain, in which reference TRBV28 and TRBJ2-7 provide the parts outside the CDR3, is DVKVTQSSRYLVKRTGEKVFLECVQDMDHENMFWYRQDPGLGLRLIYFSYDVKMKEKGDIPEGYSVSREKKERFSLILESASTNQTSMYLCASSLVGSAASYEQYFGPGTRLTVT.

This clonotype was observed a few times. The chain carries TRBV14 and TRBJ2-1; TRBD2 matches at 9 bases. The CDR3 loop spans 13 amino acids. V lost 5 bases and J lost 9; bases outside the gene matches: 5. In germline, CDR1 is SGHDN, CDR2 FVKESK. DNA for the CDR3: TGTGCCAGCAGCTACCTGCGGGGGGGTGAGCAGTTCTTC. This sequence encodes CASSYLRGGEQFF. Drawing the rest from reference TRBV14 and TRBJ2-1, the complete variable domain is EAGVTQFPSHSVIEKGQTVTLRCDPISGHDNLYWYRRVMGKEIKFLLHFVKESKQDESGMPNNRFLAERTGGTYSTLKVQPAELEDSGVYFCASSYLRGGEQFFGPGTRLTVL.

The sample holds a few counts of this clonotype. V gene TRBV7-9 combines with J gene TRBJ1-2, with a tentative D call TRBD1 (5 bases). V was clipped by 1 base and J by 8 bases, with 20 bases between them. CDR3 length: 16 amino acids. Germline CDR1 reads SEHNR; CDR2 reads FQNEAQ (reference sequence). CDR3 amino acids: CASSLVGGGPPKGYTF. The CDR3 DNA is TGTGCCAGCAGCTTAGTGGGGGGGGGACCCCCAAAAGGCTACACCTTC.

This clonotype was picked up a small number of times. The CDR3 DNA sequence: TGTGCCAGCAGCCCGGGGATGGCCACGTACTTC. Encoded protein: CASSPGMATYF. The chain combines TRBV12-3 or TRBV12-4 with TRBJ2-5, with D possibly TRBD2 on 5 matching bases. The CDR3 is 11 residues long. The V end lost 6 bases, the J end lost 13 bases, and 15 bases lay between the germline ends.

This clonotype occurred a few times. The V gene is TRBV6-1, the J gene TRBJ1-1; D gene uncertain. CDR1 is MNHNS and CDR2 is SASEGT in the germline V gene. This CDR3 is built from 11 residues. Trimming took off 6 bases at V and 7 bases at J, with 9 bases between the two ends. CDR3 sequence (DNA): TGTGCCAGCAGGGAGGTCGGTGAAGCTTTCTTT. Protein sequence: CASREVGEAFF.

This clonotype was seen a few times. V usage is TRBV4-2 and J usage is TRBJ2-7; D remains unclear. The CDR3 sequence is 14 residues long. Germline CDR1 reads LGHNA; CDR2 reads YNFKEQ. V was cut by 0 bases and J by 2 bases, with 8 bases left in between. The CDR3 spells CASSQDPQAYEQYF. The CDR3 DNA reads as TGTGCCAGCAGCCAAGATCCCCAGGCCTACGAGCAGTACTTC.

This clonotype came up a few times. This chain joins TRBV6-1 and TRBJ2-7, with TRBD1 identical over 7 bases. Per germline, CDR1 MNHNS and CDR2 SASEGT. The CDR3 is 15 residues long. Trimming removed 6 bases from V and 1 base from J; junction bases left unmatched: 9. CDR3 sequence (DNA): TGTGCCAGCAGCACCTATACGGGACAGTCCTACGAGCAGTACTTC. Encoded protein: CASSTYTGQSYEQYF.

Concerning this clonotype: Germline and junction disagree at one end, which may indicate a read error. CDR3 DNA: TGTGCCAGCAGCTTAGAGGAGTCCCTTAGGGCCTTTTTT. It encodes CASSLEESLRAFF. The rearrangement links TRBV7-2 to TRBJ1-6; no reliable D call. This CDR3 contains 13 residues. Looked up from germline, CDR1 is SGHTA and CDR2 is FQGNSA.

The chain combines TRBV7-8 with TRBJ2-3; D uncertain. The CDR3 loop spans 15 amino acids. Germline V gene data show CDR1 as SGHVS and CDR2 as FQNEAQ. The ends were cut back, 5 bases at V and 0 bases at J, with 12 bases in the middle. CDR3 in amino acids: CASSLDGLSTDTQYF. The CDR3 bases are TGTGCCAGCAGCCTCGACGGCCTTAGCACAGATACGCAGTATTTT.

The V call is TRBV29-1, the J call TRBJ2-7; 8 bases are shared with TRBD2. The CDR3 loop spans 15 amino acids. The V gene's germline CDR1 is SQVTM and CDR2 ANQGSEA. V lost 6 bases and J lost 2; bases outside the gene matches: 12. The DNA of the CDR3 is TGCAGCGTAGGGGCGGGAGCGGGAGTCCCCTACGAGCAGTACTTC. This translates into CSVGAGAGVPYEQYF.

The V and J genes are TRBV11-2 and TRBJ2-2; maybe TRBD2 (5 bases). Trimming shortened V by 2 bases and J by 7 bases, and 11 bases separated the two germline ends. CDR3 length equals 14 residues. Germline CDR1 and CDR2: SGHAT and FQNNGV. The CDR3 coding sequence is TGTGCCAGCAGCTTAAGGCCGGAGGACGGGGAGCTGTTTTTT. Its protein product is CASSLRPEDGELFF.

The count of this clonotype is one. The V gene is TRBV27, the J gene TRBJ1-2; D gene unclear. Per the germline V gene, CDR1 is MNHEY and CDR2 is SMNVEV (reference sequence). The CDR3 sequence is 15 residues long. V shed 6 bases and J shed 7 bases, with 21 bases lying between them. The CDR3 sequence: CASSLQLGREAGYTF. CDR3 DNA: TGTGCCAGCAGCCTCCAGTTAGGCCGGGAGGCTGGCTACACCTTC.

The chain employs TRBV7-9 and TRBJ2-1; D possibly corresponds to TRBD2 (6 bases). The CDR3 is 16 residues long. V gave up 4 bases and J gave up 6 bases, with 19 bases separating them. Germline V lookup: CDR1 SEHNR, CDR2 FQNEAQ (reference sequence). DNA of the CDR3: TGTGCCAGCAGCTCATTGGAACTAGCATTGCGCAATGAGCAGTTCTTC. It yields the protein CASSSLELALRNEQFF.

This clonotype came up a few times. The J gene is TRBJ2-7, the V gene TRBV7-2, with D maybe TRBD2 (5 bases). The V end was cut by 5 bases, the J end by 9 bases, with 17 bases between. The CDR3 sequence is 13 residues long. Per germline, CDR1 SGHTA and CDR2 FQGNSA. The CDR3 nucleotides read TGTGCCAGCAGCCCCACGGGTGGAGGATGGCAGTACTTC. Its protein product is CASSPTGGGWQYF.

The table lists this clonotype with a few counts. The CDR3 DNA reads as TGTGCGAGTAGGACAGGGGCGACCGGGGAGCTGTTTTTT. Amino acids: CASRTGATGELFF. The V gene is TRBV6-5, the J gene TRBJ2-2, with 9 nucleotides matching TRBD1. CDR1 is MNHEY, CDR2 SVGAGI, per germline. The CDR3 sequence is 13 residues long.

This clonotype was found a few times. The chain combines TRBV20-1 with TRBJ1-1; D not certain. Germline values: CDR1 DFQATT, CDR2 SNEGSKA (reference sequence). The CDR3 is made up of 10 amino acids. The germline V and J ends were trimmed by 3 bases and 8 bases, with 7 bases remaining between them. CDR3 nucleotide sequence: TGCAGTGCTAGGGCAGCAGAAGCTTTCTTT. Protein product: CSARAAEAFF.

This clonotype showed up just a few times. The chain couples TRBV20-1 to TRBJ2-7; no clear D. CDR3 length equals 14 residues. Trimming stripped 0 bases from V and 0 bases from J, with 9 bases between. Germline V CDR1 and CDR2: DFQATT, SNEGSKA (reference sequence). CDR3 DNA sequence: TGCAGTGCTAGAGAAGACCTGAGCTCCTACGAGCAGTACTTC. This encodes CSAREDLSSYEQYF.

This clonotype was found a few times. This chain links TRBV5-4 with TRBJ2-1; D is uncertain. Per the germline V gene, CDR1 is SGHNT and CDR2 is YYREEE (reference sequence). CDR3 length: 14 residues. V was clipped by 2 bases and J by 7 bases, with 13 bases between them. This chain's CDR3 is CASSFRRAPNEQFF. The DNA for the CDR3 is TGTGCCAGCAGCTTCCGTCGGGCTCCGAATGAGCAGTTCTTC.

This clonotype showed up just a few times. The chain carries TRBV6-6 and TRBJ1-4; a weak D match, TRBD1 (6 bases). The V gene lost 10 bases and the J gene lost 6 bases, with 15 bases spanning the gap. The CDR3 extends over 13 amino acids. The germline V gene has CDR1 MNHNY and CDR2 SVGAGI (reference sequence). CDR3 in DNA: TGTGCCACCTGGGAAGCAGGGGATGAAAAACTGTTTTTT. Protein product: CATWEAGDEKLFF.

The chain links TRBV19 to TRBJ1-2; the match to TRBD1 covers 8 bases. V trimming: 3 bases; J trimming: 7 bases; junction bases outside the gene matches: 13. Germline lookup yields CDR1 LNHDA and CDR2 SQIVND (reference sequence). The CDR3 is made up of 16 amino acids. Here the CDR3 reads CASSMASGGTGRGYTF. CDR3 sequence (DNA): TGTGCCAGTAGTATGGCGTCGGGAGGGACAGGCCGTGGCTACACCTTC. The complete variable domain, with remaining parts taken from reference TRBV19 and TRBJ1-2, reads DGGITQSPKYLFRKEGQNVTLSCEQNLNHDAMYWYRQDPGQGLRLIYYSQIVNDFQKGDIAEGYSVSREKKESFPLTVTSAQKNPTAFYLCASSMASGGTGRGYTFGSGTRLTVV.

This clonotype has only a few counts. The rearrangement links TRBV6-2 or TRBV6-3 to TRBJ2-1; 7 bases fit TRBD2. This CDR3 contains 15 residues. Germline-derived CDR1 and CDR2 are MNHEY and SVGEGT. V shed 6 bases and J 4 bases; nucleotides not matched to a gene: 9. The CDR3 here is CASSPSSGLYNEQFF. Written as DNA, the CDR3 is TGTGCCAGCAGCCCTAGTAGCGGGCTTTACAATGAGCAGTTCTTC.